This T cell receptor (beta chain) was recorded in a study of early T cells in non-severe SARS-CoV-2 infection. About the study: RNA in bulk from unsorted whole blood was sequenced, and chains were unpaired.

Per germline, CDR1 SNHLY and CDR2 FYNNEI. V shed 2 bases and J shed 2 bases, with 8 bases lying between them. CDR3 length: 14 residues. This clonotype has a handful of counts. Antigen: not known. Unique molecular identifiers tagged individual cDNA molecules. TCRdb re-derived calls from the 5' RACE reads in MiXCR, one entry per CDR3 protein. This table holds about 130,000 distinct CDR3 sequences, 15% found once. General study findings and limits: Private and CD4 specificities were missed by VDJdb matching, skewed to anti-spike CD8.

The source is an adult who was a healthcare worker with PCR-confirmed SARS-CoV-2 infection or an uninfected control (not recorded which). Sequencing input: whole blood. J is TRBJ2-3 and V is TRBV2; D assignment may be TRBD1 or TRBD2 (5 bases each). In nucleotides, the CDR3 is TGTGCCAGCAGTGAACAGGGACCCACAGATACGCAGTATTTT. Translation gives CASSEQGPTDTQYF.